These 19 T cell receptor delta chains were all obtained from the same sample, sequenced in a study of Vδ1+ human thymocytes. Findings of the study overall: Thymic TRG and TRD repertoires appeared highly polyclonal, with Gaussian CDR3 length distributions.

No antigen has been assigned to these receptors. The template was reverse-transcribed extracted RNA. Pooled V-gene forward primers with one constant-region reverse primer generated the CDR3 amplicons by multiplex PCR. TCRdb called clones anew from the multiplex PCR reads with CATT. This table holds about 25,000 delta-chain clones, 25% to 35% found once. Material: Vdelta1+ gamma-delta thymocytes from the thymus. Specified subset: FACS-sorted CD3+ TCRalphabeta- TCRVdelta1+ TCRVdelta2- thymocytes. Receptor source: a boy in the first two years of life who had congenital heart surgery.

The chain carries TRDV1 and TRDJ1, with TRDD3 matching 12 bases. CDR1 is TSWWSYY and CDR2 is QGS in the germline V gene. The CDR3 length is 17 residues. V shed 2 bases and J 4 bases; nucleotides not matched to a gene: 8. The CDR3 DNA is TGTGCTCTTGGGGAAGGGCCTACTGGGGGATACTTCGATAAACTCATCTTT. Protein: CALGEGPTGGYFDKLIF.

This clone has a handful of counts. A read error may explain this, as a much larger clone is one base away. The same CDR3 arises from other DNA sequences in this sample as well. J is TRDJ1 and V is TRDV1; D unresolved. The CDR3 contains 17 residues. Trimming removed 4 bases from V and 0 bases from J, with 18 bases in between. Germline V lookup: CDR1 TSWWSYY, CDR2 QGS. CDR3 protein: CALGAPIHLGYTDKLIF. In nucleotides, the CDR3 is TGTGCTCTTGGGGCCCCCATTCACCTAGGGTACACCGATAAACTCATCTTT.

In its sample, this clone was seen once. The rearrangement joins TRDV2 to TRDJ1; D might be TRDD2 (7 bases). V lost 9 bases, J lost 1 base, and 26 bases lay in between. Germline loops: CDR1 GEAIGNYY, CDR2 EKD. This CDR3 is 17 amino acids long. CDR3 in amino acids: CATLFLRGTTGTDKLIF. As DNA, the CDR3 is TGTGCCACCCTATTCCTACGGGGGACAACGGGCACCGATAAACTCATCTTT.

The chain carries TRDV1 and TRDJ1; a weak D match, TRDD2 (8 bases). Germline CDR1 and CDR2: TSWWSYY and QGS. The CDR3 consists of 22 residues. V lost 3 bases, J lost 3 bases, and 35 bases lay in between. CDR3 nucleotides: TGTGCTCTTGGGGAGTGCCACTTCCTACGACTACTGGGGACAGAATCCTCCGATAAACTCATCTTT. As protein: CALGECHFLRLLGTESSDKLIF.

This clone has only a few counts. V gene TRDV2 combines with J gene TRDJ1; 11 bases are shared with TRDD3. The CDR3 extends over 19 amino acids. V shed 5 bases, J shed 0 bases, and the junction held 16 bases outside the gene matches. Germline V gene lookup returns CDR1 GEAIGNYY and CDR2 EKD. The CDR3 nucleotides read TGTGCCTGTGGCACGCACTGGGGGATAACCCGACAAGACACCGATAAACTCATCTTT. This sequence encodes CACGTHWGITRQDTDKLIF.

The chain joins TRDV1 to TRDJ1; 12 bases fit TRDD3. Germline V lookup: CDR1 TSWWSYY, CDR2 QGS. The CDR3 runs to 23 residues. The V gene end was trimmed by 4 bases and the J gene end by 0 bases; junction bases not matched to a gene: 24. The CDR3 loop is CALGAASLVSVLGDTGNTDKLIF. The CDR3 bases are TGTGCTCTTGGGGCCGCTTCCCTGGTATCTGTACTGGGGGATACTGGAAACACCGATAAACTCATCTTT.

A word on this clone: Other DNA sequences in the sample encode the same CDR3. This chain links TRDV1 with TRDJ1, with a possible D match to TRDD3 (5 bases). Trimming pared 0 bases from V and 5 bases from J, leaving 25 bases between. The length of the CDR3 is 19 residues. Germline V gene data show CDR1 as TSWWSYY and CDR2 as QGS. CDR3 sequence: CALGELGRYRPLFTDKLIF. CDR3 DNA sequence: TGTGCTCTTGGGGAACTGGGGAGATACCGCCCGTTGTTCACAGATAAACTCATCTTT.

The chain recombines TRDV1 with TRDJ1; 12 bases match TRDD3. This CDR3 is built from 16 residues. CDR1 is TSWWSYY and CDR2 is QGS in the germline V gene. V lost 2 bases and J lost 7; bases outside the gene matches: 8. Here the CDR3 DNA reads TGTGCTCTTGGGGAAGTTTTGGCTGGGGGATACGGTAAACTCATCTTT. Protein product: CALGEVLAGGYGKLIF.

The chain links TRDV1 to TRDJ1; TRDD2 matches 9 bases. The CDR3 sequence is 21 residues long. The V gene's germline CDR1 is TSWWSYY and CDR2 QGS. The J segment lost 0 bases and the V segment lost 7 bases, leaving 24 bases of the junction unmatched. Here the CDR3 reads CALEAGLPTLGTRLYTDKLIF. For the CDR3, the DNA is TGTGCTCTTGAGGCCGGCCTTCCTACGTTGGGGACTCGGTTGTACACCGATAAACTCATCTTT.

The chain couples TRDV1 to TRDJ1; 13 bases match TRDD3. Per the germline V gene, CDR1 is TSWWSYY and CDR2 is QGS. CDR3 length equals 23 residues. J lost 2 bases, V lost 3 bases, and 24 bases had no gene match. The CDR3: CALGDGLPGQNWGIRIGTDKLIF. The CDR3 region has the DNA TGTGCTCTTGGGGATGGCCTCCCTGGTCAGAACTGGGGGATACGGATCGGTACCGATAAACTCATCTTT.

This sequence joins TRDV1 and TRDJ1, with TRDD3 identical over 11 bases. V was pared by 0 bases and J by 0 bases, with 21 bases of the junction left unmatched. Germline CDR1 is TSWWSYY and CDR2 is QGS. The CDR3 is 23 amino acids. CDR3 bases: TGTGCTCTTGGGGAACTGGGGTCCCCGTCTTACTGGGGGATAATATCCTACACCGATAAACTCATCTTT. The encoded protein is CALGELGSPSYWGIISYTDKLIF.

The V and J genes are TRDV1 and TRDJ1, with 9 bases that match TRDD3. Unmatched junction bases numbered 26, after V lost 3 bases and J lost 0 bases. This CDR3 has 23 amino acids. From germline, CDR1 is TSWWSYY and CDR2 QGS. CDR3 sequence: CALGDPQRPPLLGDSVYTDKLIF. In DNA form, the CDR3 reads TGTGCTCTTGGGGACCCACAACGACCGCCCCTACTGGGGGACTCTGTTTACACCGATAAACTCATCTTT.

This clone rates as medium-sized. The V gene is TRDV1, the J gene TRDJ1; tentatively, D is TRDD3 (7 bases). Germline values: CDR1 TSWWSYY, CDR2 QGS. V dropped 9 bases and J dropped 0 bases, with 29 bases sitting between them. The CDR3 is made up of 19 amino acids. Here the CDR3 reads CALRQSYANWGPNTDKLIF. The CDR3 region has the DNA TGTGCTCTCAGGCAGTCCTACGCTAACTGGGGACCGAACACCGATAAACTCATCTTT.

About this clone itself: Relative to the germline gene, one junction end is altered; a read error may explain this. The rearrangement uses TRDV1 and TRDJ1, with D possibly TRDD3 on 6 matching bases. CDR1 is TSWWSYY, CDR2 QGS, per germline. The CDR3 spans 17 residues. This CDR3 is CALGGSYCGIGTDKLIF. DNA of the CDR3: TGTGCTCTCGGGGGTAGCTACTGTGGGATAGGTACCGATAAACTCATCTTT.

Worth noting for this clone: One end of the junction does not line up with germline, which may come from a read error. The chain joins TRDV2 to TRDJ1, with D possibly matching TRDD3 (5 bases). The germline CDR1 and CDR2 sequences are GEAIGNYY and EKD. There are 18 residues in the CDR3. The CDR3 sequence: CACATLPPPRGYTDKLIF. The CDR3, as DNA: TGTGCCTGTGCCACCCTCCCTCCGCCCAGGGGGTACACCGATAAACTCATCTTT.

This chain joins TRDV1 and TRDJ1, with D possibly TRDD3 on 9 matching bases. CDR3 length equals 17 residues. Germline assignment: CDR1 TSWWSYY and CDR2 QGS. V was trimmed by 5 bases and J by 11 bases, leaving 30 bases between them. The CDR3 loop reads CALGNPLPILGETQLIF. CDR3 nucleotides: TGTGCTCTTGGGAACCCCCTTCCTATACTGGGGGAGACGCAGCTCATCTTT.

The genes are TRDV1 and TRDJ1, with D perhaps TRDD2 (5 bases). CDR1 is TSWWSYY, CDR2 QGS, per germline. With 0 bases removed from V and 9 bases from J, the gap between germline ends came to 17 bases. The CDR3 has 15 residues. CDR3 bases: TGTGCTCTTGGGGAACTAATATCGGCCCCTACGGAACTCATCTTT. It codes for CALGELISAPTELIF.

The chain combines TRDV1 with TRDJ1, with 11 positions matching TRDD3. The V gene end was trimmed by 0 bases and the J gene end by 4 bases; junction bases not matched to a gene: 19. Germline values: CDR1 TSWWSYY, CDR2 QGS. This CDR3 is 21 amino acids long. CDR3 nucleotides: TGTGCTCTTGGGGAACTCGACTTACTGGGGGATATTAGTAGGGAGATCGATAAACTCATCTTT. This sequence encodes CALGELDLLGDISREIDKLIF.

The V and J genes are TRDV1 and TRDJ1; 8 bases match TRDD3. Per the germline V gene, CDR1 is TSWWSYY and CDR2 is QGS. The junction had 12 bases not matched to a gene; V was cut back by 3 bases and J by 0 bases. The CDR3 totals 18 residues. The CDR3 DNA reads TGTGCTCTTGGGGAGAGCTCCTACTGGGGGCCCCACACCGATAAACTCATCTTT. It yields the protein CALGESSYWGPHTDKLIF.